The clone carrying this TCR beta chain was counted at least ten times. Its antigen remains unknown. TCRdb independently ran MiXCR on the 5' RACE reads; one entry per CDR3 protein. This sample has approximately 140,000 distinct CDR3 sequences; 4.1% occur once, and the top ten carry over 1.1%. The CDR3 spans 13 residues. Trimming cost V 2 bases and J 3 bases; bases outside gene matches: 0. Germline lookup yields CDR1 MNHEY and CDR2 SVGEGT. The data were taken from a study of human T cells and chemical hapten exposure. Unfractionated whole blood yielded the extracted total RNA. Points from the study as a whole: High-frequency TCRs, those above 1 in 1000, stayed the same after DPC sensitization.

This TCR was recovered from a female donor in good health. J is TRBJ2-7 and V is TRBV6-2 or TRBV6-3, with 8 bases matching TRBD1. CDR3 nucleotide sequence: TGTGCCAGCAGTTACACAGGGGGCTACGAGCAGTACTTC. This translates into CASSYTGGYEQYF.